This entry lists 14 T cell receptor beta chains sequenced from one sample in a study of cytomegalovirus exposure and HLA in healthy donors. The assay was immunoSEQ multiplex PCR, and TCRdb's table has in-frame clones only and misses some. The sample lists some 130,000 clones, almost 85% occurring once. The sample taken for sequencing was PBMCs. The source is a young man in good health and CMV-seropositive.

The rearrangement links TRBV4-3 to TRBJ2-2; the D is unclear. The germline V gene encodes CDR1 LGHNA and CDR2 YSLEER. This CDR3 spans 13 amino acids. Between the trimmed V and J ends, which lost 0 bases and 6 bases, there was a span of 5 bases. The CDR3 protein is CASSQDTAGELFF. In DNA form, the CDR3 reads TGCGCCAGCAGCCAAGACACAGCCGGGGAGCTGTTTTTT.

This clone appeared a few times. V usage is TRBV30 and J usage is TRBJ2-7, with D unclear. The CDR3 extends over 11 amino acids. Germline V gene sequence: CDR1 GTSNPN, CDR2 SVGIG (reference sequence). The germline V and J ends were trimmed by 0 bases and 7 bases, with 7 bases remaining between them. CDR3 in DNA: TGTGCCTGGAGTGTAAGTACAGAGCAGTACTTC. Amino acids: CAWSVSTEQYF.

The chain employs TRBV19 and TRBJ1-5; D is possibly TRBD1 (6 bases). The CDR3 runs to 15 residues. Trimming shortened V by 4 bases and J by 1 base, and 11 bases separated the two germline ends. CDR1 and CDR2 (germline): LNHDA, SQIVND (reference sequence). Here the CDR3 reads CASSNRDNSNQPQHF. CDR3 sequence (DNA): TGTGCCAGTAGTAACCGGGACAACAGCAATCAGCCCCAGCATTTT. Filled out from reference TRBV19 and TRBJ1-5, the complete variable domain reads DGGITQSPKYLFRKEGQNVTLSCEQNLNHDAMYWYRQDPGQGLRLIYYSQIVNDFQKGDIAEGYSVSREKKESFPLTVTSAQKNPTAFYLCASSNRDNSNQPQHFGDGTRLSIL.

The V and J genes are TRBV4-3 and TRBJ2-4; 9 bases agree with TRBD1. Germline CDR1 is LGHNA and CDR2 is YSLEER. The CDR3 loop spans 15 amino acids. Losses at the gene ends were 1 base for V and 7 bases for J; bases not matched to a gene: 5. CDR3 sequence: CASSQGTGAGNIQYF. CDR3 coding DNA: TGCGCCAGCAGCCAAGGGACAGGGGCTGGGAACATTCAGTACTTC.

This sequence joins TRBV7-2 and TRBJ2-7; D perhaps matches TRBD1 (6 bases). V was cut by 4 bases and J by 2 bases, with 15 bases left in between. The CDR3 is 15 residues long. Looked up from germline, CDR1 is SGHTA and CDR2 is FQGNSA. CDR3 loop: CASSSQGQGPYEQYF. For the CDR3, the DNA is TGTGCCAGCAGCTCCCAGGGGCAGGGCCCCTACGAGCAGTACTTC.

This clone was counted between two and nine times. The rearrangement joins TRBV15 to TRBJ2-7; 13 nucleotides align to TRBD2. The CDR3 contains 16 residues. Germline V gene lookup returns CDR1 LNHNV and CDR2 YYDKDF (reference sequence). Losses at the gene ends were 4 bases for V and 3 bases for J; bases not matched to a gene: 6. In nucleotides, the CDR3 is TGTGCCACCAGCAAAGGGGGACTAGCGGGATTCTACGAGCAGTACTTC. This gives the protein CATSKGGLAGFYEQYF.

The V call is TRBV5-6, the J call TRBJ2-1, with unresolved D. V gave up 1 base and J gave up 0 bases, with 8 bases separating them. Germline assignment: CDR1 SGHDT and CDR2 YYEEEE. The CDR3 is made up of 15 amino acids. CDR3 region: CASSLRSYSYNEQFF. CDR3 in DNA: TGTGCCAGCAGCTTGAGGAGTTACTCCTACAATGAGCAGTTCTTC.

This clone was counted a few times. The V and J genes are TRBV5-1 and TRBJ2-5, with D possibly matching TRBD2 (5 bases). V shed 0 bases and J shed 7 bases, with 16 bases lying between them. Per germline, CDR1 SGHRS and CDR2 YFSETQ. CDR3 length equals 15 residues. CDR3 nucleotide sequence: TGCGCCAGCAGCTTGGGAGCGGCCTCCCCCGGGACCCAGTACTTC. Its translation is CASSLGAASPGTQYF.

The gene calls are TRBV7-9 and TRBJ1-5; tentatively, D is TRBD1 (6 bases). This CDR3 spans 14 amino acids. V dropped 5 bases and J dropped 4 bases, with 12 bases sitting between them. Germline values: CDR1 SEHNR, CDR2 FQNEAQ (reference sequence). The CDR3 spells CASSAGGTNQPQHF. CDR3 in DNA: TGTGCCAGCAGCGCGGGTGGGACAAATCAGCCCCAGCATTTT.

CDR3 region: CAIRAASGVSNEQFF. CDR3 nucleotides: TGTGCCATTAGGGCGGCTAGCGGGGTCAGCAATGAGCAGTTCTTC. The V and J genes are TRBV6-6 and TRBJ2-1; 9 positions match TRBD2. Germline-derived CDR1 and CDR2 are MNHNY and SVGAGI (reference sequence). The CDR3 has 15 residues. The ends lost 10 bases at V and 6 bases at J; junction bases unmatched: 13.

This clone was counted only a few times. The rearrangement joins TRBV5-1 to TRBJ1-2; TRBD1 is a possible D gene (5 bases). Germline CDR1 reads SGHRS; CDR2 reads YFSETQ. V lost 4 bases to trimming and J lost 7 bases, with 20 bases between them. The CDR3 is 15 amino acids. The CDR3 region has the DNA TGCGCCAGCAGCCCCGCGGGACCAACTTCGGGTGGCTACACCTTC. Its protein product is CASSPAGPTSGGYTF.

This chain uses TRBV18 with TRBJ1-2; 10 nucleotides line up with TRBD1. The CDR3 runs 16 residues. The junction had 12 bases not matched to a gene; V was cut back by 5 bases and J by 6 bases. Per the germline V gene, CDR1 is KGHSH and CDR2 is LQKENI. CDR3 in DNA: TGTGCCAGCTCAATTTACATGTCCGGGACAGGGGATGGCTACACCTTC. This sequence encodes CASSIYMSGTGDGYTF.

Notes on this clone: The sample holds other DNA sequences that translate to the same CDR3. The chain combines TRBV9 with TRBJ1-5, with 7 bases matching TRBD1. The junction had 1 base not matched to a gene; V was cut back by 2 bases and J by 2 bases. This CDR3 is 14 amino acids long. The germline V gene encodes CDR1 SGDLS and CDR2 YYNGEE. The CDR3 spells CASSVGQGNQPQHF. The CDR3 DNA reads as TGTGCCAGCAGCGTTGGACAGGGCAATCAGCCCCAGCATTTT.

Remarks on this clone: One junction end does not reproduce the germline sequence, and a read error may be involved. J is TRBJ1-1 and V is TRBV7-9; D unresolved. This CDR3 spans 14 amino acids. Germline-derived CDR1 and CDR2 are SEHNR and FQNEAQ (reference sequence). The CDR3 nucleotides are TGTGCCAGCAGCTTAAATCCAGCGAACGCTGAAGCTTTCTTT. Amino acid sequence: CASSLNPANAEAFF.